This T cell receptor beta chain appears in the sequencing data of a study of cytomegalovirus exposure and HLA in healthy donors. Whole-study findings and limits: Later work associated over 15,000 TCR beta sequences with HLA alleles at 0.05 false discovery rate.

Germline V lookup: CDR1 SGDLS, CDR2 YYNGEE. V lost 2 bases to trimming and J lost 4 bases, with 16 bases between them. The CDR3 totals 16 residues. About this clone: Antigen specificity is unknown.

A multiplex PCR was run with 60 Vbeta primers and 13 Jbeta primers. TCRdb's table, derived via immunoSEQ multiplex PCR, lists solely in-frame clones and lacks some. The repertoire has around 140,000 clones, 82% of them found once; the top ten carry less than 10%. This chain joins TRBV9 and TRBJ2-1; possibly TRBD2 for D (6 bases). The sequence came from a woman between 50 and 59 years old in good health and CMV-seropositive. The source material was PBMCs. In DNA form, the CDR3 reads TGTGCCAGCAGCGTTGGGGCGGGACTGGAATACAATGAGCAGTTCTTC. Translating gives CASSVGAGLEYNEQFF.